These T cell receptor beta chains were read from a single sample in a study of CD8 T cells in Susac syndrome. TCRdb re-derived calls from the immunoSEQ multiplex PCR reads in MiXCR, one entry per CDR3 protein. The profile covers around 200,000 distinct CDR3 sequences, with 85% to 95% appearing a single time and around 0.093% taken by the ten largest. The material sequenced was CD4+ T cells from PBMCs. Source of these receptors: a human donor in good health. CDR3s include the opening cysteine and the closing phenylalanine or tryptophan. The order of the fields is J gene, clone size, V gene, D gene, CDR3 DNA, CDR3 protein. The D gene is left open where the match is weak. Size is omitted from some rows. Given values are once, few, many or a class for expanded clones.

>TRBJ1-1|NA|TRBV14|NA
TGTGCCAGCAGCCAATTGGGTCGCACTGAAGCTTTCTTT
CASSQLGRTEAFF
>TRBJ1-2|NA|TRBV15|NA
TGTGCCACCAGCTCACAGGGAGACTATGGCTACACCTTC
CATSSQGDYGYTF
>TRBJ2-3|once|TRBV2|NA
TGTGCCAGCAGTCAAGATGTAGATACGCAGTATTTT
CASSQDVDTQYF
>TRBJ1-5|NA|TRBV14|NA
TGTGCCAGCAGCCAGCAGGGGTCCAGCCCCCAGCATTTT
CASSQQGSSPQHF
>TRBJ2-3|once|TRBV18|TRBD2
TGTGCCAGCTCACCGGGACTACCAATTACCACAGATACGCAGTATTTT
CASSPGLPITTDTQYF
>TRBJ2-3|NA|TRBV20-1|NA
TGCAGTGCTAGGCCTGGAGGGGCCGCTTACACAGATACGCAGTATTTT
CSARPGGAAYTDTQYF
>TRBJ2-2|NA|TRBV3-1|TRBD2
TGTGCCAGCAGCGAAGGAGGACTAGCGGGAGATCACGGGGAGCTGTTTTTT
CASSEGGLAGDHGELFF
>TRBJ2-3|NA|TRBV20-1|NA
TGCAGTGCTAGAATCGAACCCCGCACAGATACGCAGTATTTT
CSARIEPRTDTQYF
>TRBJ2-7|NA|TRBV11-2|NA
TGTGCCAGCAGCTCGAATTTAGGGGACCACGAGCAGTACTTC
CASSSNLGDHEQYF
>TRBJ2-3|NA|TRBV13|TRBD2
TGTGCCAGCAGTCCTCGGACTAGCGGCCTGAAGGATACGCAGTATTTT
CASSPRTSGLKDTQYF
>TRBJ1-2|NA|TRBV25-1|NA
TGTGCCAGCAGTGAATACAGGGGTGGTGGCTACACCTTC
CASSEYRGGGYTF
>TRBJ2-5|NA|TRBV9|NA
TGTGCCAGCAGCGTATTAGGGGAGACCCAGTACTTC
CASSVLGETQYF
>TRBJ2-2|NA|TRBV27|NA
TGTGCCAGCAGTTTATGGAGTAACACCGGGGAGCTGTTTTTT
CASSLWSNTGELFF
>TRBJ1-1|NA|TRBV7-2|NA
TGTGCCAGCAGCTTATCGTACAGGGTGACTTTCTTT
CASSLSYRVTFF
>TRBJ2-1|NA|TRBV13|NA
TGTGCCAGCAGCTTAATTAGCGTACAGTTCTTC
CASSLISVQFF
>TRBJ1-1|NA|TRBV29-1|NA
TGCAGCGGACAGATGAACACTGAAGCTTTCTTT
CSGQMNTEAFF
>TRBJ2-2|NA|TRBV24-1|NA
TGTGCCACCAGTGTACCGGGACCGCCGAACACCGGGGAGCTGTTTTTT
CATSVPGPPNTGELFF
>TRBJ1-2|NA|TRBV3-1|NA
TGTGCCAGCAGCCAAGAAACAGGGTCCCACTATGGCTACACCTTC
CASSQETGSHYGYTF
>TRBJ1-6|once|TRBV29-1|NA
TGCAGCGCCAGGCACGCAGGCTCAAATTCACCCCTCCACTTT
CSARHAGSNSPLHF
>TRBJ2-1|few|TRBV12-3/TRBV12-4|NA
TGTGCCAGTAGCGGCTACAATGAGCAGTTCTTC
CASSGYNEQFF
>TRBJ2-5|NA|TRBV4-3|NA
TGCGCCAGCAGCCAAGCGCCAAGCGAGACCCAGTACTTC
CASSQAPSETQYF
>TRBJ2-1|NA|TRBV23-1|NA
TGCGCCAGCAGTGAAAACGGGAACTACAATGAGCAGTTCTTC
CASSENGNYNEQFF
>TRBJ2-7|NA|TRBV12-3/TRBV12-4|NA
TGTGCCAGCAGTTTAGCGGGTCAGGGACCCTACGAGCAGTACTTC
CASSLAGQGPYEQYF